What follows is one TCR beta chain and its context. Antigen specificity is unknown. This entry belongs to a study of identical twins. Study-level results: Fewer insertions marked abundant cord blood beta clonotypes; young adult naive trended weakly, memory not at all.

Template switching added a universal primer site; cDNA carried unique molecular identifiers. TCRdb re-called the 5' RACE reads through MiXCR, storing one row per CDR3 protein. This table holds 400,000 to 600,000 distinct CDR3 sequences, about 20% found once. The CDR3 is made up of 16 amino acids. J lost 1 base, V lost 5 bases, and 6 bases had no gene match. Germline V gene sequence: CDR1 SEHNR, CDR2 FQNEAQ (reference sequence). The data also belong to a second study, concerning yellow fever vaccine responses in identical twins.

The sequence came from a woman younger than 35 in good health. Sequencing was carried out using CD4+ T cells sorted from blood. V and J are TRBV7-9 and TRBJ1-3; TRBD1 aligns across 9 bases. The DNA of the CDR3 is TGTGCCAGCAGCAGCCGGGACAGGGTTTCTGGAAACACCATATATTTT. Protein: CASSSRDRVSGNTIYF.